One sample yielded the 25 T cell receptor beta chains listed below, sequenced in a study of blood T cell repertoires in COVID-19. The protocol was immunoSEQ multiplex PCR, while the TCRdb copy is restricted to in-frame clones and leaves out a portion. The table has under 250,000 clones, 65% to 85% seen once; the top ten hold around 3.1%. The sample comprised peripheral blood. These TCRs come from a woman aged 30 to 39 who had recovered from COVID-19.

This sequence joins TRBV6-5 and TRBJ2-7; 13 nucleotides align to TRBD2. J lost 5 bases, V lost 6 bases, and 4 bases had no gene match. The CDR3 extends over 14 amino acids. From germline, CDR1 is MNHEY and CDR2 SVGAGI. The DNA for the CDR3 is TGTGCCAGCAGGAGAGGACTAGCGGGAGACGAGCAGTACTTC. Amino acids: CASRRGLAGDEQYF.

The CDR3 region is CASSARGVGTWNSPLHF. The CDR3 DNA reads as TGTGCCAGCAGCGCCCGAGGTGTAGGCACATGGAATTCACCCCTCCACTTT. The V call is TRBV7-9, the J call TRBJ1-6; D is undetermined. Germline CDR1 reads SEHNR; CDR2 reads FQNEAQ (reference sequence). The CDR3 covers 17 residues. V was shortened by 5 bases and J by 7 bases, with 21 bases between the two germline ends. Complete variable domain (other parts from reference TRBV7-9 and TRBJ1-6): DTGVSQNPRHKITKRGQNVTFRCDPISEHNRLYWYRQTLGQGPEFLTYFQNEAQLEKSRLLSDRFSAERPKGSFSTLEIQRTEQGDSAMYLCASSARGVGTWNSPLHFGNGTRLTVT.

Note on this clone: The junction shows a germline mismatch at one end, possibly a read error. The CDR3 bases are TGTGCCGTCAGGACGGCGGGAGCAAAAGATACGCAGTATTTT. Translated, it gives CAVRTAGAKDTQYF. The chain couples TRBV10-3 to TRBJ2-3; 7 positions match TRBD2. The germline V gene has CDR1 ENHRY and CDR2 SYGVKD. There are 14 residues in the CDR3.

This clone was seen a single time. Other DNA sequences within the sample encode an identical CDR3. This sequence joins TRBV2 and TRBJ2-3; D unresolved. Trimming took off 3 bases at V and 2 bases at J, with 9 bases between the two ends. CDR3 length: 14 amino acids. Germline lookup yields CDR1 SNHLY and CDR2 FYNNEI. CDR3 protein: CASSDRGLTDTQYF. The CDR3 DNA follows: TGTGCCAGCAGTGATCGTGGGCTCACAGATACGCAGTATTTT. Drawing the rest from reference TRBV2 and TRBJ2-3, the complete variable domain is EPEVTQTPSHQVTQMGQEVILRCVPISNHLYFYWYRQILGQKVEFLVSFYNNEISEKSEIFDDQFSVERPDGSNFTLKIRSTKLEDSAMYFCASSDRGLTDTQYFGPGTRLTVL.

The V call is TRBV5-6, the J call TRBJ2-3; 10 bases are shared with TRBD2. V shed 1 base and J 5 bases; nucleotides not matched to a gene: 13. The CDR3 is 18 amino acids. Germline CDR1 SGHDT, CDR2 YYEEEE. In nucleotides, the CDR3 is TGTGCCAGCAGCTTGCGGGTAGGGTGGCTAGCGGGAGTAGATACGCAGTATTTT. This sequence encodes CASSLRVGWLAGVDTQYF. Complete variable domain (other parts from reference TRBV5-6 and TRBJ2-3): DAGVTQSPTHLIKTRGQQVTLRCSPKSGHDTVSWYQQALGQGPQFIFQYYEEEERQRGNFPDRFSGHQFPNYSSELNVNALLLGDSALYLCASSLRVGWLAGVDTQYFGPGTRLTVL.

The J gene is TRBJ2-1, the V gene TRBV11-2; D gene uncertain. V shed 3 bases and J shed 6 bases, with 12 bases lying between them. The CDR3 contains 14 residues. Germline CDR1 SGHAT, CDR2 FQNNGV. In DNA form, the CDR3 reads TGTGCCAGCAGCTTCGACGAGTGGGCCAATGAGCAGTTCTTC. As protein: CASSFDEWANEQFF.

J is TRBJ2-5 and V is TRBV3-1 (or the pseudogene TRBV3-2), with 7 nucleotides matching TRBD2. V lost 8 bases, J lost 3 bases, and 12 bases stayed unmatched. The CDR3 contains 15 residues. The germline V gene has CDR1 LGHDT and CDR2 YNNKEL (reference sequence). This chain's CDR3 is CASRPYSGFKETQYF. The DNA of the CDR3 is TGTGCCAGCCGGCCGTATAGCGGGTTTAAAGAGACCCAGTACTTC.

This chain links TRBV10-1 with TRBJ2-1; 8 bases line up with TRBD2. Looked up from germline, CDR1 is WNHNN and CDR2 is SYGVQD (reference sequence). V lost 0 bases to trimming and J lost 3 bases; unmatched junction nucleotides: 1. This CDR3 region has 15 residues. CDR3 in amino acids: CASSESGLGYNEQFF. CDR3 bases: TGCGCCAGCAGTGAGTCGGGACTAGGCTACAATGAGCAGTTCTTC.

In its sample, this clone was seen a few times. CDR3 nucleotides: TGTGCCAGCAGTTTCTTGGTAGCGGGAACCGATACGCAGTATTTT. Translating gives CASSFLVAGTDTQYF. This chain connects TRBV27 to TRBJ2-3; 8 bases match TRBD2. Germline V lookup: CDR1 MNHEY, CDR2 SMNVEV (reference sequence). After removal of 3 bases from V and 6 bases from J, the junction contained 8 bases not matched to a gene. The CDR3 spans 15 residues.

V usage is TRBV2 and J usage is TRBJ1-4, with D unclear. Trimming stripped 7 bases from V and 0 bases from J, with 12 bases between. Germline V CDR1 and CDR2: SNHLY, FYNNEI. This CDR3 has 15 amino acids. This CDR3 reads CASTFDRATNEKLFF. CDR3 in DNA: TGTGCCAGCACTTTCGACCGGGCAACTAATGAAAAACTGTTTTTT. The variable domain in full, completed from reference TRBV2 and TRBJ1-4, reads EPEVTQTPSHQVTQMGQEVILRCVPISNHLYFYWYRQILGQKVEFLVSFYNNEISEKSEIFDDQFSVERPDGSNFTLKIRSTKLEDSAMYFCASTFDRATNEKLFFGSGTQLSVL.

The rearrangement uses TRBV6-5 and TRBJ2-7, with 7 bases that match TRBD1. The ends lost 5 bases at V and 2 bases at J; junction bases unmatched: 6. Germline CDR1 reads MNHEY; CDR2 reads SVGAGI. The CDR3 consists of 14 residues. DNA of the CDR3: TGTGCCAGCAGTCGGACAGGCGGACCCTACGAGCAGTACTTC. Protein: CASSRTGGPYEQYF.

This chain uses TRBV6-6 with TRBJ2-7, with 14 bases identical to TRBD2. The CDR3 has 17 residues. Germline lookup yields CDR1 MNHNY and CDR2 SVGAGI (reference sequence). The V and J ends lost 5 bases and 2 bases, in that order; junction bases with no gene match: 8. Here the CDR3 reads CASSPGTSGSWPYEQYF. The CDR3 nucleotides read TGTGCCAGCAGTCCCGGGACTAGCGGGAGTTGGCCCTACGAGCAGTACTTC.

This rearrangement joins TRBV10-3 to TRBJ2-1, with TRBD1 identical over 7 bases. J gave up 2 bases and V 3 bases, and 7 bases lay outside the gene matches. Germline values: CDR1 ENHRY, CDR2 SYGVKD. The length of the CDR3 is 16 residues. The CDR3 region is CAISESGTEAYNEQFF. CDR3 nucleotide sequence: TGTGCCATCAGTGAATCCGGGACAGAGGCCTACAATGAGCAGTTCTTC.

The V and J genes are TRBV6-5 and TRBJ1-3, with D uncertain. CDR1 and CDR2 (germline): MNHEY, SVGAGI. V shed 0 bases and J shed 1 base, with 10 bases lying between them. The CDR3 is 16 residues long. The CDR3 bases are TGTGCCAGCAGTTACTCGGCAGGAATTTCTGGAAACACCATATATTTT. Translating gives CASSYSAGISGNTIYF.

Worth noting for this clone: This clone may be a read error of a much larger clone one base away. The chain carries TRBV7-9 and TRBJ2-5; 8 positions agree with TRBD2. CDR1 is SEHNR, CDR2 FQNEAQ, per germline (reference sequence). The CDR3 spans 13 residues. V lost 5 bases, J lost 5 bases, and 4 bases stayed unmatched. The CDR3 bases are TGTGCCAGCAGCCAAGCGGGAGTGGAGACCCAGTACTTC. It translates to CASSQAGVETQYF. Variable domain in full (rest from reference TRBV7-9 and TRBJ2-5): DTGVSQNPRHKITKRGQNVTFRCDPISEHNRLYWYRQTLGQGPEFLTYFQNEAQLEKSRLLSDRFSAERPKGSFSTLEIQRTEQGDSAMYLCASSQAGVETQYFGPGTRLLVL.

This clone was seen more than once but under ten times. The chain carries TRBV11-2 and TRBJ1-1; 10 bases are shared with TRBD1. Germline V CDR1 and CDR2: SGHAT, FQNNGV. CDR3 length: 17 amino acids. After removal of 1 base from V and 4 bases from J, the junction contained 9 bases not matched to a gene. Here the CDR3 DNA reads TGTGCCAGCAGCTTAGCCCGACAGGGGGCGGCTACCACTGAAGCTTTCTTT. Translated, it gives CASSLARQGAATTEAFF.

The V and J genes are TRBV18 and TRBJ2-7, with 8 nucleotides matching TRBD2. The CDR3 consists of 16 residues. Germline loops: CDR1 KGHSH, CDR2 LQKENI. With 3 bases clipped from V and 4 bases from J, the junction kept 11 bases outside the gene matches. The CDR3 coding sequence is TGTGCCAGCTCACCTCTAGCGGGTTATGATGTTTACGAGCAGTACTTC. Encoded protein: CASSPLAGYDVYEQYF.

The genes are TRBV28 and TRBJ1-5; TRBD1 matches at 9 bases. CDR1 is MDHEN, CDR2 SYDVKM, per germline. V was pared by 4 bases and J by 10 bases, with 17 bases of the junction left unmatched. CDR3 length: 17 amino acids. In DNA form, the CDR3 reads TGTGCCAGCAGTTCAAAGACGGGACAGGGTTTTGTACAACCCCAGCATTTT. It yields the protein CASSSKTGQGFVQPQHF.

The rearrangement links TRBV6-6 to TRBJ1-1; D is possibly TRBD1 (5 bases). Germline values: CDR1 MNHNY, CDR2 SVGAGI (reference sequence). This CDR3 has 13 residues. V shed 4 bases and J shed 7 bases, with 13 bases lying between them. CDR3 in amino acids: CASSWEGQGEAFF. CDR3 nucleotide sequence: TGTGCCAGCAGTTGGGAGGGGCAGGGTGAAGCTTTCTTT.

The chain uses TRBV30 and TRBJ2-1; possible D gene TRBD2, 5 bases. V dropped 4 bases and J dropped 1 base, with 11 bases sitting between them. The CDR3 consists of 14 residues. The V gene's germline CDR1 is GTSNPN and CDR2 SVGIG (reference sequence). CDR3 sequence: CAWTQRLSYNEQFF. For the CDR3, the DNA is TGTGCCTGGACCCAGCGGCTTTCCTACAATGAGCAGTTCTTC.

This chain joins TRBV7-9 and TRBJ2-1, with D perhaps TRBD2 (5 bases). Germline CDR1 SEHNR, CDR2 FQNEAQ (reference sequence). CDR3 size: 13 residues. V was pared by 5 bases and J by 4 bases, with 9 bases between. The CDR3 region has the DNA TGTGCCAGCAGCATAGACTATTACAATGAGCAGTTCTTC. Translation: CASSIDYYNEQFF.

This chain links TRBV9 with TRBJ2-3, with a weak D call TRBD2 (5 bases). The CDR3 extends over 15 amino acids. V shed 5 bases and J shed 0 bases, with 13 bases lying between them. Germline V lookup: CDR1 SGDLS, CDR2 YYNGEE. The CDR3 nucleotides read TGTGCCAGCAGTTTCCGAGCGGAGAGCACAGATACGCAGTATTTT. Protein sequence: CASSFRAESTDTQYF.

The genes are TRBV4-1 and TRBJ2-3, with a possible D match to TRBD1 (6 bases). CDR1 is MGHRA, CDR2 YSYEKL, per germline. The germline V and J ends were trimmed by 9 bases and 6 bases, with 22 bases remaining between them. The CDR3 extends over 15 amino acids. The CDR3 region has the DNA TGCGCCAGACGGGACAAGTGCCTCCCCGGGGATACGCAGTATTTT. It is translated as CARRDKCLPGDTQYF.

The chain combines TRBV28 with TRBJ1-1, with D perhaps TRBD1 (6 bases). From germline, CDR1 is MDHEN and CDR2 SYDVKM. The length of the CDR3 is 14 residues. Trimming pared 3 bases from V and 4 bases from J, leaving 12 bases between. Written as DNA, the CDR3 is TGTGCCAGCAGTTTCCCGGGACATCTCACTGAAGCTTTCTTT. Translating it yields CASSFPGHLTEAFF. Looking up the rest from reference TRBV28 and TRBJ1-1 gives the full variable domain: DVKVTQSSRYLVKRTGEKVFLECVQDMDHENMFWYRQDPGLGLRLIYFSYDVKMKEKGDIPEGYSVSREKKERFSLILESASTNQTSMYLCASSFPGHLTEAFFGQGTRLTVV.

CDR3: CASSLGQDNYGYTF. The CDR3 DNA follows: TGTGCCAGTAGTCTGGGGCAGGATAACTATGGCTACACCTTC. V is TRBV19 and J is TRBJ1-2; TRBD1 is a possible D gene (5 bases). CDR3 length equals 14 residues. The V end lost 5 bases, the J end lost 1 base, and 11 bases lay between the germline ends. Germline assignment: CDR1 LNHDA and CDR2 SQIVND (reference sequence). Full variable domain (remainder filled in from reference TRBV19 and TRBJ1-2): DGGITQSPKYLFRKEGQNVTLSCEQNLNHDAMYWYRQDPGQGLRLIYYSQIVNDFQKGDIAEGYSVSREKKESFPLTVTSAQKNPTAFYLCASSLGQDNYGYTFGSGTRLTVV.